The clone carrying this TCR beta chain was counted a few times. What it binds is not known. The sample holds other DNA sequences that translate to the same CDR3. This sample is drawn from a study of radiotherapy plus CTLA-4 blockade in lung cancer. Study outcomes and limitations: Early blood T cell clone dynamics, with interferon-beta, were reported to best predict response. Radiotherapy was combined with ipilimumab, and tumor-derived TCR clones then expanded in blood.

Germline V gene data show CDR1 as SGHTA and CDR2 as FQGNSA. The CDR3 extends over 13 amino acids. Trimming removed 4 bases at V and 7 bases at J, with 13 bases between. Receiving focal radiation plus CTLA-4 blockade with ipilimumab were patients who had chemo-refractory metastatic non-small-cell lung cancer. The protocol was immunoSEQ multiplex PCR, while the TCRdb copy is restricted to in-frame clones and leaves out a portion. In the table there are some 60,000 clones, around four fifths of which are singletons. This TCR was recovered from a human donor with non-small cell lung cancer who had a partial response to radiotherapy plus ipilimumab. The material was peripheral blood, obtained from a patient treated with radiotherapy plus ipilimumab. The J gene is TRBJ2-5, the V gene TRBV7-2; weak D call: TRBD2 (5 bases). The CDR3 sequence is CASSSGPGGTQYF. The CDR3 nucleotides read TGTGCCAGCAGCTCCGGACCAGGAGGGACCCAGTACTTC.